This passage covers 21 T cell receptor beta chains from one sample sequenced in a study of cytomegalovirus exposure and HLA in healthy donors. PCR primers comprised 60 Vbeta and 13 Jbeta primers. TCRdb's copy holds only in-frame clones and misses some; the assay was immunoSEQ multiplex PCR. The sample lists 150,000 or so clones; about 74% were seen once. Specimen: PBMCs. Receptors originate from a man aged 35 to 55 in good health and CMV-seropositive.

In its sample, this clone was seen a few times. The chain has TRBV10-3 and TRBJ2-1; tentatively, D is TRBD1 (6 bases). V shed 2 bases and J shed 7 bases, with 12 bases lying between them. The CDR3 contains 14 residues. CDR1 ENHRY and CDR2 SYGVKD come from the germline V gene. In DNA form, the CDR3 reads TGTGCCATCAGTGAGGAGAGGACAGCTAATGAGCAGTTCTTC. Its translation: CAISEERTANEQFF.

The chain joins TRBV9 to TRBJ1-2; D gene ambiguous. The V end lost 0 bases, the J end lost 7 bases, and 10 bases lay between the germline ends. The germline gives CDR1 SGDLS, CDR2 YYNGEE. The CDR3 loop spans 13 amino acids. The CDR3 DNA sequence: TGTGCCAGCAGCGTAGGGGGAGGCTTTGGCTACACCTTC. It codes for CASSVGGGFGYTF. Using reference TRBV9 and TRBJ1-2 for the parts outside the CDR3, the full variable domain is DSGVTQTPKHLITATGQRVTLRCSPRSGDLSVYWYQQSLDQGLQFLIQYYNGEERAKGNILERFSAQQFPDLHSELNLSSLELGDSALYFCASSVGGGFGYTFGSGTRLTVV.

In the case of this clone: One end of the junction fails to match germline, which may point to a read error. J is TRBJ2-7 and V is TRBV4-2, with 8 bases identical to TRBD2. The germline CDR1 and CDR2 sequences are LGHNA and YNFKEQ. This CDR3 has 14 amino acids. The DNA of the CDR3 is TGTACCAGTCCCCCGCGGGAGGAACTCTACGAGCAGTACTTC. Translating it yields CTSPPREELYEQYF.

The rearrangement uses TRBV5-4 and TRBJ2-3, with a weak D call TRBD2 (6 bases). Looked up from germline, CDR1 is SGHNT and CDR2 is YYREEE (reference sequence). V was clipped by 0 bases and J by 2 bases, with 13 bases between them. The CDR3 has 16 amino acids. This chain's CDR3 is CASSLGMAGYTDTQYF. In DNA, the CDR3 is TGTGCCAGCAGCTTGGGTATGGCGGGGTACACAGATACGCAGTATTTT.

The J gene is TRBJ1-5, the V gene TRBV27; TRBD1 matches at 7 bases. The germline V gene has CDR1 MNHEY and CDR2 SMNVEV (reference sequence). Trimming cost V 6 bases and J 3 bases; bases outside gene matches: 20. The CDR3 length is 19 residues. This chain's CDR3 is CASRPVPLTGFGTNQPQHF. CDR3 coding DNA: TGTGCCAGCAGGCCGGTCCCCCTGACAGGGTTTGGGACCAATCAGCCCCAGCATTTT.

The chain combines TRBV12-5 with TRBJ1-5; D is perhaps TRBD1 (5 bases). The CDR3 spans 14 residues. CDR1 is LGHNT and CDR2 is FRNRAP in the germline V gene. V was trimmed by 3 bases and J by 0 bases, leaving 6 bases between them. CDR3 in DNA: TGTGCTAGTGGTTTCGACAGTAGCAATCAGCCCCAGCATTTT. Encoded protein: CASGFDSSNQPQHF.

This clone showed up just once. The V and J genes are TRBV2 and TRBJ1-4; 10 nucleotides line up with TRBD1. The length of the CDR3 is 15 residues. Germline V gene data show CDR1 as SNHLY and CDR2 as FYNNEI. J was trimmed by 5 bases and V by 4 bases; bases with no gene match: 4. The CDR3 coding sequence is TGTGCCAGCAGTGTCGACAGGGGGCTCAATGAAAAACTGTTTTTT. This translates into CASSVDRGLNEKLFF.

The CDR3 coding sequence is TGTGCCAGCAGTCCCGGGACAGGGCTACGGAGCGAGCAGTACTTC. Translated: CASSPGTGLRSEQYF. The chain carries TRBV6-5 and TRBJ2-7, with 9 bases matching TRBD1. The CDR3 is 15 amino acids. Germline V gives CDR1 MNHEY, CDR2 SVGAGI. V dropped 5 bases and J dropped 6; count of bases not matched to a gene: 11.

The gene calls are TRBV9 and TRBJ2-5; perhaps TRBD2 as D (5 bases). Germline V CDR1 and CDR2: SGDLS, YYNGEE. The CDR3 is 15 amino acids. V was clipped by 1 base and J by 2 bases, with 12 bases between them. Here the CDR3 DNA reads TGTGCCAGCAGCGTAAGTTTAGCGTCACAAGAGACCCAGTACTTC. Translation: CASSVSLASQETQYF.

V usage is TRBV2 and J usage is TRBJ2-7, with D maybe TRBD1 (6 bases). Germline CDR1 SNHLY, CDR2 FYNNEI. The V gene lost 8 bases and the J gene lost 0 bases, with 14 bases spanning the gap. CDR3 length: 14 amino acids. The CDR3 DNA reads TGTGCCAGCTGCCGGGACACGAGCTCCTACGAGCAGTACTTC. Translation gives CASCRDTSSYEQYF. The whole variable domain, remainder taken from reference TRBV2 and TRBJ2-7, is EPEVTQTPSHQVTQMGQEVILRCVPISNHLYFYWYRQILGQKVEFLVSFYNNEISEKSEIFDDQFSVERPDGSNFTLKIRSTKLEDSAMYFCASCRDTSSYEQYFGPGTRLTVT.

The rearrangement links TRBV7-9 to TRBJ1-3; D is ambiguous. Trimming took 1 base from V and 1 from J, leaving 8 bases between them. This CDR3 contains 15 residues. The germline CDR1 and CDR2 sequences are SEHNR and FQNEAQ (reference sequence). The DNA for the CDR3 is TGTGCCAGCAGCTTAGATTGGAGTTCTGGAAACACCATATATTTT. Translated: CASSLDWSSGNTIYF.

The chain joins TRBV2 to TRBJ2-7; 11 bases are shared with TRBD2. The germline V gene has CDR1 SNHLY and CDR2 FYNNEI. V was clipped by 5 bases and J by 1 base; unmatched bases: 4. The length of the CDR3 is 15 residues. Here the CDR3 reads CASSFTSGSSYEQYF. As DNA, the CDR3 is TGTGCCAGCAGTTTCACTAGCGGGAGTTCCTACGAGCAGTACTTC.

The chain combines TRBV7-9 with TRBJ2-2, with D perhaps TRBD1 (6 bases). The CDR3 spans 15 residues. Germline V CDR1 and CDR2: SEHNR, FQNEAQ (reference sequence). V lost 4 bases, J lost 4 bases, and 13 bases lay in between. This CDR3 reads CASSSGTPATGELFF. The DNA of the CDR3 is TGTGCCAGCAGCTCCGGGACACCCGCCACCGGGGAGCTGTTTTTT.

V usage is TRBV29-1 and J usage is TRBJ2-5, with D perhaps matching TRBD2 (6 bases). The length of the CDR3 is 12 residues. From germline, CDR1 is SQVTM and CDR2 ANQGSEA. V lost 8 bases, J lost 2 bases, and 12 bases lay in between. CDR3 bases: TGCAGCACCCGACTAGGGCAAGAGACCCAGTACTTC. Translation: CSTRLGQETQYF.

The chain uses TRBV11-2 and TRBJ2-5, with D perhaps matching TRBD2 (5 bases). There are 13 residues in the CDR3. Germline CDR1 is SGHAT and CDR2 is FQNNGV. The V end was cut by 3 bases, the J end by 7 bases, with 12 bases between. CDR3 residues: CASSFGPEGTQYF. DNA of the CDR3: TGTGCCAGCAGCTTTGGACCCGAGGGGACCCAGTACTTC.

The gene calls are TRBV4-3 and TRBJ2-3; TRBD1 might be the D (6 bases). The CDR3 is 15 amino acids. V dropped 0 bases and J dropped 3 bases, with 10 bases sitting between them. Germline V lookup: CDR1 LGHNA, CDR2 YSLEER. CDR3: CASSQENRETDTQYF. DNA of the CDR3: TGCGCCAGCAGCCAAGAGAACAGGGAAACAGATACGCAGTATTTT.

V and J are TRBV2 and TRBJ2-1; 7 bases align to TRBD2. The CDR3 covers 15 residues. The J segment lost 4 bases and the V segment lost 7 bases, leaving 10 bases of the junction unmatched. Germline-derived CDR1 and CDR2 are SNHLY and FYNNEI. This CDR3 is CASNAGLAVYNEQFF. The CDR3, as DNA: TGTGCCAGCAACGCCGGGCTAGCGGTGTACAATGAGCAGTTCTTC.

V is TRBV6-5 and J is TRBJ1-1; 10 bases are shared with TRBD1. Germline CDR1 is MNHEY and CDR2 is SVGAGI. This CDR3 contains 14 residues. V lost 4 bases to trimming and J lost 7 bases; unmatched junction nucleotides: 6. The CDR3 DNA reads as TGTGCCAGCAGTTCACGACAGGGGGCGGGTGAAGCTTTCTTT. Residues: CASSSRQGAGEAFF.

This clone appeared a few times. V and J are TRBV19 and TRBJ2-1, with a possible D match to TRBD2 (6 bases). V dropped 2 bases and J dropped 1 base, with 18 bases sitting between them. The germline V gene has CDR1 LNHDA and CDR2 SQIVND (reference sequence). The CDR3 runs 18 residues. The CDR3 nucleotides are TGTGCCAGTAGTATATATCTAGCGACCGGGTCTTCCTACAATGAGCAGTTCTTC. Protein product: CASSIYLATGSSYNEQFF.

The rearrangement uses TRBV16 and TRBJ1-4, with D possibly TRBD1 on 6 matching bases. The germline V gene has CDR1 KGHSY and CDR2 FQNENV. Trimming left V 4 bases short and J 4 bases short, with 13 bases between. The CDR3 totals 15 residues. CDR3 loop: CASSPGQLHNEKLFF. The DNA of the CDR3 is TGTGCCAGCAGCCCCGGACAGCTTCATAATGAAAAACTGTTTTTT.

The chain carries TRBV9 and TRBJ2-3; unclear D gene. CDR3 length: 13 residues. Germline V CDR1 and CDR2: SGDLS, YYNGEE. V lost 4 bases and J 4 bases, leaving 10 bases between the germline ends. The CDR3 DNA reads TGTGCCAGCAGCACTAACTTTGCAGATACGCAGTATTTT. Translated, it gives CASSTNFADTQYF.